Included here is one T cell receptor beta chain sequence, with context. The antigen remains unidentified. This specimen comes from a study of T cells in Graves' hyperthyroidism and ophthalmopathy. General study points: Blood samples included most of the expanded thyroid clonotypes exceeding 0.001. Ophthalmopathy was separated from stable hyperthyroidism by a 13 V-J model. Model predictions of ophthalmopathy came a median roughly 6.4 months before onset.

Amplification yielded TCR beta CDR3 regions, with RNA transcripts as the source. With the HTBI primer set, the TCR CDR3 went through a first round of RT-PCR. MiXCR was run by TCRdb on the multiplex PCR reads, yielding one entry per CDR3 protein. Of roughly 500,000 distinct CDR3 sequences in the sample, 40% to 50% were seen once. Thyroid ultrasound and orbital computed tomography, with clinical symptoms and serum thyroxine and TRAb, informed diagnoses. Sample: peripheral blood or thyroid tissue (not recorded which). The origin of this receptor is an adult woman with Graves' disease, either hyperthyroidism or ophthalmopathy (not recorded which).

CDR3 region: CATSDSSTGSQETQYF. CDR3 DNA: TGTGCCACCAGTGATTCTTCGACAGGGTCACAAGAGACCCAGTACTTC. This rearrangement joins TRBV24-1 to TRBJ2-5; 7 nucleotides align to TRBD1. Trimming cost V 2 bases and J 2 bases; bases outside gene matches: 7. The CDR3 is 16 residues long. Germline V CDR1 and CDR2: KGHDR, SFDVKD.